A single sample is the source of the 29 T cell receptor beta chains below, sequenced in a study of identifying expanded T cells in peripheral blood. The data were produced by immunoSEQ multiplex PCR, yet TCRdb's version contains in-frame clones alone and is incomplete. The data hold roughly 86,000 clones, with 85% observed a single time. Sample: blood. The receptors stem from a person aged 18-70 years in good health.

Of note for this clone: The sample holds other DNA sequences that translate to the same CDR3. This sequence joins TRBV7-9 and TRBJ1-5; 9 bases fit TRBD1. The CDR3 has 14 amino acids. The germline gives CDR1 SEHNR, CDR2 FQNEAQ (reference sequence). With 3 bases clipped from V and 6 bases from J, the junction kept 3 bases outside the gene matches. The DNA for the CDR3 is TGTGCCAGCAGCTTGGGACAGGGCGGTCAGCCCCAGCATTTT. As protein: CASSLGQGGQPQHF.

This sequence joins TRBV15 and TRBJ1-3, with 8 nucleotides matching TRBD1. After removal of 8 bases from V and 0 bases from J, the junction contained 6 bases not matched to a gene. CDR1 and CDR2 (germline): LNHNV, YYDKDF (reference sequence). This CDR3 has 15 amino acids. The CDR3: CATRGTGPSGNTIYF. CDR3 DNA sequence: TGTGCCACCCGGGGGACAGGTCCCTCTGGAAACACCATATATTTT.

A few counts support this clone. The J gene is TRBJ1-6, the V gene TRBV7-9; D gene ambiguous. The germline V gene encodes CDR1 SEHNR and CDR2 FQNEAQ (reference sequence). This CDR3 is 13 amino acids long. V dropped 6 bases and J dropped 12 bases, with 15 bases sitting between them. CDR3 amino acids: CASSRRTNGPLHF. CDR3 bases: TGTGCCAGCAGTCGACGGACGAACGGACCCCTCCACTTT.

This sequence joins TRBV9 and TRBJ2-5; D perhaps matches TRBD2 (7 bases). The CDR3 sequence is 18 residues long. Trimming pared 0 bases from V and 1 base from J, leaving 19 bases between. CDR1 is SGDLS, CDR2 YYNGEE, per germline. The CDR3: CASSVDGRAGALQETQYF. Written as DNA, the CDR3 is TGTGCCAGCAGCGTAGATGGGAGGGCGGGGGCTCTCCAAGAGACCCAGTACTTC.

This clone showed up just a few times. The V and J genes are TRBV7-9 and TRBJ2-7; maybe TRBD1 (6 bases). Germline V CDR1 and CDR2: SEHNR, FQNEAQ (reference sequence). The CDR3 is 14 amino acids. The V and J ends lost 1 base and 5 bases respectively, with 12 bases between them. Here the CDR3 reads CASSLGGGFDEQYF. In DNA form, the CDR3 reads TGTGCCAGCAGCTTAGGAGGGGGATTCGACGAGCAGTACTTC.

The chain links TRBV5-4 to TRBJ1-2; a possible D gene is TRBD1 (5 bases). V dropped 0 bases and J dropped 0 bases, with 18 bases sitting between them. CDR3 length equals 18 residues. Per germline, CDR1 SGHNT and CDR2 YYREEE (reference sequence). The CDR3 DNA is TGTGCCAGCAGCTTGGCCGGGGGACGGAGGACCTCTAACTATGGCTACACCTTC. It specifies CASSLAGGRRTSNYGYTF.

This clone was counted only a few times. The V gene is TRBV18, the J gene TRBJ1-1; no clear D gene. Germline-derived CDR1 and CDR2 are KGHSH and LQKENI. Trimming removed 2 bases at V and 1 base at J, with 11 bases between. There are 15 residues in the CDR3. For the CDR3, the DNA is TGTGCCAGCTCACCAACTAACCAGAGGAACACTGAAGCTTTCTTT. It codes for CASSPTNQRNTEAFF.

This clone was picked up one time. The chain is built from TRBV14 and TRBJ1-1; D gene ambiguous. In germline, CDR1 is SGHDN, CDR2 FVKESK. This CDR3 contains 15 residues. The V end lost 1 base, the J end lost 6 bases, and 15 bases lay between the germline ends. This chain's CDR3 is CASSQGGGVFSEAFF. CDR3 nucleotides: TGTGCCAGCAGCCAAGGAGGAGGAGTATTTTCTGAAGCTTTCTTT.

The V and J genes are TRBV18 and TRBJ2-7; TRBD2 matches 7 bases. CDR3 length: 17 residues. The J segment lost 2 bases and the V segment lost 0 bases, leaving 10 bases of the junction unmatched. Germline loops: CDR1 KGHSH, CDR2 LQKENI. The CDR3 region is CASSPPGGGTGPYEQYF. DNA of the CDR3: TGTGCCAGCTCACCACCGGGGGGAGGGACGGGACCCTACGAGCAGTACTTC.

This clone was counted a few times. This rearrangement joins TRBV6-5 to TRBJ2-5, with a weak D call TRBD2 (5 bases). V was clipped by 2 bases and J by 5 bases, with 9 bases between them. The CDR3 consists of 13 residues. Germline values: CDR1 MNHEY, CDR2 SVGAGI. The chain's CDR3 is CASSYNQRETQYF. In nucleotides, the CDR3 is TGTGCCAGCAGTTACAACCAGCGGGAGACCCAGTACTTC.

This chain uses TRBV18 with TRBJ1-5, with D unresolved. Between the trimmed V and J ends, which lost 2 bases and 4 bases, there was a span of 9 bases. Per the germline V gene, CDR1 is KGHSH and CDR2 is LQKENI. The CDR3 is 14 amino acids. The CDR3 here is CASSPIPGNQPQHF. The CDR3 nucleotides read TGTGCCAGCTCACCAATTCCGGGGAATCAGCCCCAGCATTTT.

The chain carries TRBV5-4 and TRBJ2-1, with TRBD2 matching over 8 bases. CDR1 is SGHNT, CDR2 YYREEE, per germline (reference sequence). V shed 2 bases and J 1 base; nucleotides not matched to a gene: 2. CDR3 size: 15 residues. The CDR3 sequence: CASSLGGGSYNEQFF. As DNA, the CDR3 is TGTGCCAGCAGCTTAGGCGGGGGGTCCTACAATGAGCAGTTCTTC.

The chain has TRBV7-2 and TRBJ1-3; possibly TRBD1 for D (6 bases). The CDR3 has 16 residues. Germline CDR1 reads SGHTA; CDR2 reads FQGNSA. The V gene lost 4 bases and the J gene lost 4 bases, with 17 bases spanning the gap. The CDR3 nucleotides read TGTGCCAGCAGCTCCATGGGGGGGCAAAGAGGAAACACCATATATTTT. Amino acids: CASSSMGGQRGNTIYF.

This chain joins TRBV10-3 and TRBJ2-7; TRBD1 matches 10 bases. V lost 10 bases, J lost 2 bases, and 11 bases stayed unmatched. The CDR3 contains 15 residues. The germline CDR1 and CDR2 sequences are ENHRY and SYGVKD. In nucleotides, the CDR3 is TGTGCCACCCATCCCGGGACAGGGGATACCTACGAGCAGTACTTC. It encodes CATHPGTGDTYEQYF.

The CDR3: CASSLNPSGDTEAFF. The CDR3 DNA reads as TGTGCCAGCAGCTTAAATCCCTCAGGGGACACTGAAGCTTTCTTT. The chain is built from TRBV7-2 and TRBJ1-1; D may be TRBD1 (6 bases). Trimming left V 2 bases short and J 3 bases short, with 13 bases between. The V gene's germline CDR1 is SGHTA and CDR2 FQGNSA. CDR3 length equals 15 residues.

V gene TRBV30 combines with J gene TRBJ1-1; unclear D gene. CDR1 is GTSNPN and CDR2 is SVGIG in the germline V gene (reference sequence). The CDR3 contains 13 residues. V lost 0 bases and J 7 bases, leaving 12 bases between the germline ends. Here the CDR3 reads CAWSVTTGLEAFF. CDR3 nucleotides: TGTGCCTGGAGTGTAACAACCGGGCTTGAAGCTTTCTTT.

The rearrangement uses TRBV6-6 and TRBJ1-1; tentative D call: TRBD1 (5 bases). V lost 5 bases, J lost 3 bases, and 16 bases lay in between. CDR1 and CDR2 (germline): MNHNY, SVGAGI (reference sequence). This CDR3 has 15 amino acids. CDR3 protein: CASSPGGSGHTEAFF. For the CDR3, the DNA is TGTGCCAGCAGTCCCGGTGGCTCGGGACACACTGAAGCTTTCTTT.

This chain uses TRBV5-6 with TRBJ2-1, with D possibly TRBD1 on 6 matching bases. The V and J ends lost 4 bases and 0 bases respectively, with 17 bases between them. Germline V gene data show CDR1 as SGHDT and CDR2 as YYEEEE. This CDR3 contains 17 residues. The CDR3 DNA reads as TGTGCCAGCAGCCTGGGGCTCGGGACACCCTCCTACAATGAGCAGTTCTTC. Translated, it gives CASSLGLGTPSYNEQFF.

The V and J genes are TRBV30 and TRBJ1-2; D unclear. The CDR3 is 11 amino acids. V was trimmed by 2 bases and J by 0 bases, leaving 1 base between them. The germline gives CDR1 GTSNPN, CDR2 SVGIG (reference sequence). This CDR3 reads CAWSSNYGYTF. DNA of the CDR3: TGTGCCTGGAGTTCTAACTATGGCTACACCTTC.

This sequence joins TRBV15 and TRBJ2-6, with D possibly called TRBD1 or TRBD2 (5 bases each). V was cut by 5 bases and J by 1 base, with 9 bases left in between. The germline gives CDR1 LNHNV, CDR2 YYDKDF (reference sequence). This CDR3 has 15 residues. As DNA, the CDR3 is TGTGCCACCAGCGGGGGAAATTCTGGGGCCAACGTCCTGACTTTC. Its translation: CATSGGNSGANVLTF.

The chain combines TRBV7-6 with TRBJ1-5; 9 bases are shared with TRBD1. Trimming removed 4 bases from V and 3 bases from J; junction bases left unmatched: 4. The CDR3 is 15 amino acids. CDR1 and CDR2 from the germline V gene are SGHVS and FNYEAQ. As DNA, the CDR3 is TGTGCCAGCAGCTCGGGACAGGGCCCCAATCAGCCCCAGCATTTT. This codes for CASSSGQGPNQPQHF.

This CDR3 is CAISQGGDTEAFF. CDR3 nucleotides: TGTGCCATCAGTCAGGGGGGGGACACTGAAGCTTTCTTT. This chain links TRBV10-3 with TRBJ1-1; 7 bases line up with TRBD1. The CDR3 covers 13 residues. From germline, CDR1 is ENHRY and CDR2 SYGVKD. Trimming removed 5 bases from V and 3 bases from J; junction bases left unmatched: 3.

This clone is a singleton in its sample. The chain combines TRBV7-2 with TRBJ1-1; unclear D gene. Germline-derived CDR1 and CDR2 are SGHTA and FQGNSA. V lost 1 base to trimming and J lost 10 bases, with 13 bases between them. The CDR3 contains 13 residues. The CDR3 sequence is CASSLVGLFGAFF. CDR3 in DNA: TGTGCCAGCAGCTTAGTGGGTCTTTTTGGAGCTTTCTTT. The full variable domain, completed using reference TRBV7-2 and TRBJ1-1, is GAGVSQSPSNKVTEKGKDVELRCDPISGHTALYWYRQSLGQGLEFLIYFQGNSAPDKSGLPSDRFSAERTGGSVSTLTIQRTQQEDSAVYLCASSLVGLFGAFFGQGTRLTVV.

The rearrangement links TRBV30 to TRBJ1-6; D unresolved. CDR1 GTSNPN and CDR2 SVGIG come from the germline V gene (reference sequence). Trimming left V 0 bases short and J 7 bases short, with 10 bases between. This CDR3 has 14 amino acids. CDR3 DNA: TGTGCCTGGAGTGTATATGGCAGAAATTCACCCCTCCACTTT. This encodes CAWSVYGRNSPLHF.

The chain links TRBV6-6 to TRBJ1-1, with D perhaps TRBD1 (5 bases). CDR1 and CDR2 from the germline V gene are MNHNY and SVGAGI (reference sequence). The length of the CDR3 is 13 residues. V lost 4 bases and J 1 base, leaving 7 bases between the germline ends. The CDR3 nucleotides are TGTGCCAGCAGTTCCCAGGGGAACACTGAAGCTTTCTTT. It yields the protein CASSSQGNTEAFF.

A single count supports this clone. This chain connects TRBV6-5 to TRBJ2-7; D possibly corresponds to TRBD2 (6 bases). V lost 0 bases to trimming and J lost 3 bases, with 12 bases between them. The CDR3 is made up of 15 amino acids. The germline gives CDR1 MNHEY, CDR2 SVGAGI. The CDR3 protein is CASSYSEEGNYEQYF. CDR3 DNA sequence: TGTGCCAGCAGTTACTCTGAGGAGGGTAACTACGAGCAGTACTTC.

This sequence joins TRBV11-2 and TRBJ1-1, with no clear D. The CDR3 totals 13 residues. V lost 3 bases and J 5 bases, leaving 10 bases between the germline ends. CDR1 SGHAT and CDR2 FQNNGV come from the germline V gene. This chain's CDR3 is CASSLSGGTEAFF. The CDR3 nucleotides are TGTGCCAGCAGCTTGTCGGGAGGGACTGAAGCTTTCTTT.

The chain uses TRBV30 and TRBJ1-2; the match to TRBD1 covers 8 bases. V was clipped by 4 bases and J by 3 bases; unmatched bases: 4. This CDR3 has 13 amino acids. CDR1 is GTSNPN, CDR2 SVGIG, per germline (reference sequence). The CDR3 spells CAWKKGQDYGYTF. CDR3 DNA: TGTGCCTGGAAAAAGGGACAGGACTATGGCTACACCTTC.

This chain joins TRBV7-8 and TRBJ2-1, with 12 nucleotides matching TRBD2. Germline trimming cut 5 bases from V and 6 bases from J; bases unmatched to any gene: 8. The CDR3 is 16 amino acids. The germline V gene encodes CDR1 SGHVS and CDR2 FQNEAQ. In nucleotides, the CDR3 is TGTGCCAGCAGCCATTCTAGCGGGGGGGTCCCCAATGAGCAGTTCTTC. It is translated as CASSHSSGGVPNEQFF.